One and the same sample provided the 2 T cell receptor beta chains below, sequenced in a study of T-cell memory formation after mild COVID-19. TCRdb recomputed calls from the 5' RACE reads with MiXCR, one row per CDR3 protein. The table has around 370,000 distinct CDR3 sequences, roughly 21% seen once. Material for sequencing was PBMCs or a T cell subset sorted from them (not recorded which). The receptors originated from an adult woman who had mild COVID-19 (a few samples of this study predate the infection). Cell type and time point are not known.

This clonotype was picked up a small number of times. The chain couples TRBV4-3 to TRBJ1-2; 7 bases agree with TRBD1. Trimming at V came to 0 bases and at J to 4 bases, leaving 8 bases not matched to a gene. In germline, CDR1 is LGHNA, CDR2 YSLEER. The CDR3 is 16 amino acids. In DNA, the CDR3 is TGCGCCAGCAGCCAAGATAGGGGCAGGGGGTTCTATGGCTACACCTTC. It yields the protein CASSQDRGRGFYGYTF.

In this sample, this clonotype turned up a few times. This chain connects TRBV7-9 to TRBJ1-1; no clear D. Trimming removed 5 bases at V and 3 bases at J, with 10 bases between. Germline V gene sequence: CDR1 SEHNR, CDR2 FQNEAQ (reference sequence). The CDR3 is made up of 13 amino acids. The CDR3 bases are TGTGCCAGCAGCCCCCGGAGCGACACTGAAGCTTTCTTT. It codes for CASSPRSDTEAFF.